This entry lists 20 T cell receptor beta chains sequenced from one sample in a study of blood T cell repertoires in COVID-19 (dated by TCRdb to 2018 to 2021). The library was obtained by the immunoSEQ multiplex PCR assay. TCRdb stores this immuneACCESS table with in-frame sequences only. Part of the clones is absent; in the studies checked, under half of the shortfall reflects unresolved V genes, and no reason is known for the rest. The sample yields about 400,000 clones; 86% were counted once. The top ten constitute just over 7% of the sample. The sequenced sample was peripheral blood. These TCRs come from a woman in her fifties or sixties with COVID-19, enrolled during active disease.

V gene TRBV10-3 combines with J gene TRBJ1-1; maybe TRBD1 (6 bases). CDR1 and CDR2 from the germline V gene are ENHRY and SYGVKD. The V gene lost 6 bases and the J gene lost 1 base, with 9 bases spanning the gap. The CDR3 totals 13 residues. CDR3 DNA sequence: TGTGCCATCAGCGCCAGGGGGAACACTGAAGCTTTCTTT. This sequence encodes CAISARGNTEAFF.

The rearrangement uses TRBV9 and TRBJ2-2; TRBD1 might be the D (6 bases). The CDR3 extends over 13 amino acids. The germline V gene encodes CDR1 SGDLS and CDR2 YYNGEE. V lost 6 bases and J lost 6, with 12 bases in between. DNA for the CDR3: TGTGCCAGCAACCGAGACAGGTCCGGGGAGCTGTTTTTT. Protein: CASNRDRSGELFF.

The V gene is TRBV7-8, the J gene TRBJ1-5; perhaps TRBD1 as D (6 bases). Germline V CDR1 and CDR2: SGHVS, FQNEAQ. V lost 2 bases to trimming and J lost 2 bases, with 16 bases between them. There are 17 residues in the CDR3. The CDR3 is CASSLSGRQGRNQPQHF. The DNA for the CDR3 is TGTGCCAGCAGCTTATCAGGGCGCCAGGGGCGCAATCAGCCCCAGCATTTT.

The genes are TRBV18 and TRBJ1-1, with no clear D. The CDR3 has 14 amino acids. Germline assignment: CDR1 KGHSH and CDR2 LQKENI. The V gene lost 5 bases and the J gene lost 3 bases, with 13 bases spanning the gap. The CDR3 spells CASSSAVAYTEAFF. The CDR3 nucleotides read TGTGCCAGCTCATCAGCGGTCGCGTACACTGAAGCTTTCTTT.

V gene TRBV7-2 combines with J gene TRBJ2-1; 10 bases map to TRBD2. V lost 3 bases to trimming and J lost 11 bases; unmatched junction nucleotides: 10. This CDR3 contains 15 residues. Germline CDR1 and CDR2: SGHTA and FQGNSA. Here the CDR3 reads CASSFRISGGAKQFF. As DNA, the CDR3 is TGTGCCAGCAGCTTCAGAATAAGCGGGGGGGCCAAGCAGTTCTTC.

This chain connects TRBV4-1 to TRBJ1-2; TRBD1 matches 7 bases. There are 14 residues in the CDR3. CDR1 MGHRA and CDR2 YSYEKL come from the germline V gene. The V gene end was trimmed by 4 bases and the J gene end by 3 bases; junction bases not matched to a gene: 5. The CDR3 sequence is CASSRTGPYYGYTF. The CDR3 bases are TGCGCCAGCAGCCGGACAGGCCCTTACTATGGCTACACCTTC.

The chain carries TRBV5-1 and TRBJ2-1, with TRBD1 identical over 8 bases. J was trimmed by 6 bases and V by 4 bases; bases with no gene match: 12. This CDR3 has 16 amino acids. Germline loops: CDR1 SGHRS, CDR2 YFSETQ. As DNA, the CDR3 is TGCGCCAGCAGCCGGCAGGGGGCGGATTTCGCCAATGAGCAGTTCTTC. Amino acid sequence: CASSRQGADFANEQFF.

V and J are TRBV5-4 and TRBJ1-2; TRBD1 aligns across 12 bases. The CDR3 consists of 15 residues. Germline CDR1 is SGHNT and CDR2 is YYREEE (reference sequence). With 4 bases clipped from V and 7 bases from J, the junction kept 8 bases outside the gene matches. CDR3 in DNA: TGTGCCAGCAGCCGTTCCGGGACAGGGGGCTTTGGCTACACCTTC. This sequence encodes CASSRSGTGGFGYTF.

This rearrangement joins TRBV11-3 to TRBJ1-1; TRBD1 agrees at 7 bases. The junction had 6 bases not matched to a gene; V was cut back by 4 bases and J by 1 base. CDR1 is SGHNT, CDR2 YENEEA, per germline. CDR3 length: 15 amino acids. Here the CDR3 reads CASSSTHRGNTEAFF. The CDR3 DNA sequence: TGTGCCAGCAGCTCGACCCACAGGGGGAACACTGAAGCTTTCTTT. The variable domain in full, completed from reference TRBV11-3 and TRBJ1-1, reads EAGVVQSPRYKIIEKKQPVAFWCNPISGHNTLYWYLQNLGQGPELLIRYENEEAVDDSQLPKDRFSAERLKGVDSTLKIQPAELGDSAVYLCASSSTHRGNTEAFFGQGTRLTVV.

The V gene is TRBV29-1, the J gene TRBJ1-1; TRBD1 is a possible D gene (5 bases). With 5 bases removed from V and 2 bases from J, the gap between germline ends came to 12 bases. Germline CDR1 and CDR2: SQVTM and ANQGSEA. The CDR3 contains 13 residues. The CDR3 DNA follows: TGCAGCGTTCCCAAGACAGCTAACACTGAAGCTTTCTTT. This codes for CSVPKTANTEAFF.

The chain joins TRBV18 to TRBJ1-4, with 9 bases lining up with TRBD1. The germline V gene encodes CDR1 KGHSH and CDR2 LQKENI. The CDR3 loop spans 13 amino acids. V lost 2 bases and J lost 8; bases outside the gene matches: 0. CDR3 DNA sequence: TGTGCCAGCTCACCAACAGGGGGCGAAAAACTGTTTTTT. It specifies CASSPTGGEKLFF.

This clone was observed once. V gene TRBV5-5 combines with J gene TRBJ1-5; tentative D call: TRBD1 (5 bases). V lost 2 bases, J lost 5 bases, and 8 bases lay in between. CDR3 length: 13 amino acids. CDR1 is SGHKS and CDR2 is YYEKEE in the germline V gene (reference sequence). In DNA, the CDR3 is TGTGCCAGCAGCTTAGGGGAAGATCAGCCCCAGCATTTT. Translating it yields CASSLGEDQPQHF.

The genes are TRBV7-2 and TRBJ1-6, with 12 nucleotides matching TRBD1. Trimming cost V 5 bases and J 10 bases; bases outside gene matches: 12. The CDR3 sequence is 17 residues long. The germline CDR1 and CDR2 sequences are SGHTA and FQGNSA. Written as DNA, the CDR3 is TGTGCCAGCAGCCCACCCCCGGGACAGGGGGCGGGATCACCCCTCCACTTT. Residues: CASSPPPGQGAGSPLHF.

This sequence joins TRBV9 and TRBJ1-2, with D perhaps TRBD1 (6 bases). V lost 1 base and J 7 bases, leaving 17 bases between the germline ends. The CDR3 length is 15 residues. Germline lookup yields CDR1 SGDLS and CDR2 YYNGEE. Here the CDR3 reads CASSVSGGLAAGYTF. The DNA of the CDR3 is TGTGCCAGCAGCGTAAGCGGGGGGCTTGCGGCTGGCTACACCTTC.

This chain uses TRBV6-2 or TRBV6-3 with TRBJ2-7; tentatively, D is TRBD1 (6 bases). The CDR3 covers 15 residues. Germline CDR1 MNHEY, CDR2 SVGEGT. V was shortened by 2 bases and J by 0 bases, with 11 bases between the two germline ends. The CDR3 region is CASSYGQPSSYEQYF. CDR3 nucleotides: TGTGCCAGCAGTTACGGACAGCCAAGCTCCTACGAGCAGTACTTC.

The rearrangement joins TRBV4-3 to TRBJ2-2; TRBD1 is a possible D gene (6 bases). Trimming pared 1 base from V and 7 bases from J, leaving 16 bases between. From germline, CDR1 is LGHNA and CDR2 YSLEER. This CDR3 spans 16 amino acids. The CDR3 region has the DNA TGCGCCAGCAGCCAAGGTACAGGGTTCGATGGCGGGGAGCTGTTTTTT. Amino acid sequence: CASSQGTGFDGGELFF.

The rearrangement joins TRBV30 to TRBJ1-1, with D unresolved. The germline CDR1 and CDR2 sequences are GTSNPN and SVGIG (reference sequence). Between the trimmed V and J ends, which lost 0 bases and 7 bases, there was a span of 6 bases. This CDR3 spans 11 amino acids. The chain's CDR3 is CAWSVGSEAFF. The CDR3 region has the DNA TGTGCCTGGAGTGTCGGGAGTGAAGCTTTCTTT.

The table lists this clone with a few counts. CDR3 in amino acids: CASSDATGDEKLFF. Written as DNA, the CDR3 is TGTGCCAGCAGCGATGCTACAGGGGATGAAAAACTGTTTTTT. The chain combines TRBV5-4 with TRBJ1-4; 7 nucleotides match TRBD1. CDR3 length: 14 amino acids. V lost 4 bases to trimming and J lost 6 bases; unmatched junction nucleotides: 6. Germline V gives CDR1 SGHNT, CDR2 YYREEE (reference sequence).

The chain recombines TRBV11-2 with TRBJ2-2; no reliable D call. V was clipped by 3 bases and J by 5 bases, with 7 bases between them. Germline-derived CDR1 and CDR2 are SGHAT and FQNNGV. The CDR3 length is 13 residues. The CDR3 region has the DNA TGTGCCAGCAGCTTCAGTCGAACCGGGGAGCTGTTTTTT. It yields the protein CASSFSRTGELFF.

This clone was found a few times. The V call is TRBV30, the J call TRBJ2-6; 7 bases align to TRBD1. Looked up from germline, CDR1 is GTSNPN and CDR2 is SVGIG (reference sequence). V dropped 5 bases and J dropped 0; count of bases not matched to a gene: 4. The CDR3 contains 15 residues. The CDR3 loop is CAWDTGASGANVLTF. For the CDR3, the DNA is TGTGCCTGGGATACAGGGGCCTCTGGGGCCAACGTCCTGACTTTC.